This T cell receptor (beta chain) was captured by sequencing in a study of cytomegalovirus exposure and HLA in healthy donors. Findings and caveats of the study: Judged likely to be a sequencing artifact was a cluster of highly shared sequence variants. 164 TCR beta chains were listed as cytomegalovirus-associated. There were some public TCRs occurring in many donors, but most TCR sequences were rare.

There were likely unrecorded immune exposures, though donors were nominally healthy when sampled. This clone has a handful of counts. Its specificity is unknown. Primers: 60 Vbeta forward and 13 Jbeta reverse. Assay: immunoSEQ multiplex PCR; the TCRdb copy retains only in-frame clones and omits some. The sample holds hundreds of thousands of clones, nearly 80% seen once. Germline CDR1 reads SGHTA; CDR2 reads FQGNSA. The CDR3 spans 13 residues. V shed 3 bases and J shed 3 bases, with 9 bases lying between them. Sequencing was carried out using PBMCs. The sequence derives from a man aged 18 to 35 in good health and CMV-seronegative. This chain uses TRBV7-2 with TRBJ2-7; D gene uncertain. In DNA form, the CDR3 reads TGTGCCAGCAGCTTTGGGCAGAACTACGAGCAGTACTTC. The encoded protein is CASSFGQNYEQYF.